This T cell receptor beta chain was captured by sequencing in a study of shared clonotypes between healthy human individuals. Each subset's genomic DNA was split evenly across several immunoSEQ plates. Under the authors' procedure: Junction-only sequences without quality scores came from ImmunoSEQ, so filtering differed. Profiled with immunoSEQ multiplex PCR; TCRdb holds only in-frame clones, not every one. From that table come the V and J calls and clone size; the DNA was used to work out D and trimming. Here the sample spans 950,000 to 1,200,000 clones, approximately 80% being singletons. The CDR3 has 16 amino acids. Per germline, CDR1 MNHEY and CDR2 SVGAGI. Trimming removed 2 bases at V and 0 bases at J, with 13 bases between.

The specimen sequenced was memory CD4+ T cells from PBMCs. Subset of the sample: CD45RA-negative fraction. The chain links TRBV6-5 to TRBJ1-2, with D hard to call. The receptor was isolated from a man between 18 and 35 years old in good health. Some clones in this sample may be carry-over from other donors' samples. The CDR3 nucleotides read TGTGCCAGCAGTTACCAAATCGGCAGGTCTAACTATGGCTACACCTTC. It yields the protein CASSYQIGRSNYGYTF.